Many counts were recorded for the clone carrying this T cell receptor (beta chain). Graves' hyperthyroidism is called stable when ophthalmopathy does not progress within 18 months. Hyperthyroidism, newly diagnosed and lasting under 2 months, affected patients aged 18 to 65. Patients were excluded because of uncontrolled infection, other autoimmune disease, pregnancy or lactation. Germline CDR1 SEHNR, CDR2 FQNEAQ (reference sequence). The trim removed 2 bases at V and 1 base at J, leaving 4 bases unmatched. The CDR3 is 16 amino acids. The data were taken from a study of T cells in Graves' hyperthyroidism and ophthalmopathy. For the study at large: The authors collected peripheral blood at initial diagnosis, before any treatment.

RNA transcripts gave rise to amplified TCR beta CDR3 regions. RT-PCR in the first round (using the HTBI primer set) targeted the TCR CDR3. TCRdb re-analysed the multiplex PCR reads in MiXCR, keeping a single row per CDR3 protein. The table has some 440,000 distinct CDR3 sequences, more than 15% seen once; the top ten hold less than 15%. The clonotype comes from a young woman with Graves' hyperthyroidism. Sequencing was carried out using blood. The J gene is TRBJ2-1, the V gene TRBV7-9; 8 bases align to TRBD2. For the CDR3, the DNA is TGTGCCAGCAGCTTACCGGGACTAGATTCCTACAATGAGCAGTTCTTC. This sequence encodes CASSLPGLDSYNEQFF.